This T cell receptor beta chain was sequenced in a study of metastatic and nonmetastatic thyroid tumors. Points from the study as a whole: Within blood and tumor, benign nodules reportedly had significantly lower TCR beta diversity than malignant thyroid tumors did.

This clone showed up just a few times. The target antigen is unknown. V was trimmed by 2 bases and J by 4 bases, leaving 5 bases between them. Germline V gives CDR1 MNHGY, CDR2 SVAAGI. This CDR3 has 12 residues. TCRdb recomputed clones from the PCR reads via MiXCR. This sample has roughly 44,000 clones, with 20% to 25% found just once. Thyroid surgery took place with no prior treatment in any patient. The TCR originated in a female donor with papillary thyroid cancer or a benign thyroid nodule (not recorded which). Some clones in this sample may be carry-over from other donors' samples. The sequenced sample consisted of tumor tissue. This chain joins TRBV6-9 and TRBJ1-1; D is undetermined. The CDR3 DNA sequence: TGTGCCAGCAGTTATCGTAGCACTGAAGCTTTCTTT. Its protein product is CASSYRSTEAFF.